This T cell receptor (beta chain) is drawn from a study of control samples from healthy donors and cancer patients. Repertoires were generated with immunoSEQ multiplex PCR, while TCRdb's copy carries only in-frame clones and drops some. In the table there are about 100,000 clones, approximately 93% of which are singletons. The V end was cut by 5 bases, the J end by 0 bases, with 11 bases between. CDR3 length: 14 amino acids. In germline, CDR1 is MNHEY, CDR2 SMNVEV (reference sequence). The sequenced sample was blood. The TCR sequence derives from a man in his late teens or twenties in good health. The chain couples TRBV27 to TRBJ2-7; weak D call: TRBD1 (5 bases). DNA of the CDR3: TGTGCCAGCAGTCTGGGGCAGAGCTCCTACGAGCAGTACTTC. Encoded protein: CASSLGQSSYEQYF.